Sequencing of this T cell receptor beta chain was carried out in a study of blood T cell repertoires in COVID-19. The overall study: The cDNA or gDNA used as material had been derived from T cells, B-cell-depleted T cells, or PBMCs.

Repertoires were generated with immunoSEQ multiplex PCR, while TCRdb's copy carries only in-frame clones and drops some. The sample comprises approximately 200,000 clones, 75% to 90% of which are singletons, and 1.2% rests with the top ten. V was shortened by 3 bases and J by 6 bases, with 14 bases between the two germline ends. Germline V gene sequence: CDR1 MDHEN, CDR2 SYDVKM. CDR3 length equals 14 residues. This receptor was taken from a young man who had recovered from COVID-19. Material: PBMCs or T cells enriched from blood (not recorded which). The chain couples TRBV28 to TRBJ1-2; D is possibly TRBD1 (5 bases). CDR3 sequence: CASSFQGRLNGYTF. In nucleotides, the CDR3 is TGTGCCAGCAGTTTTCAGGGCCGCCTTAATGGCTACACCTTC.